A single sample gave rise to the 9 T cell receptor beta chains below, sequenced in a study of OX40 agonist ivuxolimab in advanced cancers. Generated by immunoSEQ multiplex PCR, the TCRdb table keeps only in-frame clones and is missing some. The data contain some 100,000 clones, 90% to 95% of them singletons. This specimen was CD4+ or CD8+ T cells sorted from blood, taken in a trial of the OX40 agonist ivuxolimab. Receptors were obtained from an adult with an advanced solid tumor such as melanoma, head and neck, liver or kidney cancer.

The chain combines TRBV27 with TRBJ1-2; 8 bases match TRBD1. Germline CDR1 and CDR2: MNHEY and SMNVEV (reference sequence). The CDR3 totals 15 residues. The junction had 5 bases not matched to a gene; V was cut back by 5 bases and J by 0 bases. Here the CDR3 DNA reads TGTGCCAGCAGTCCCCGGACAGGGTCTAACTATGGCTACACCTTC. Translated: CASSPRTGSNYGYTF.

The rearrangement links TRBV11-2 to TRBJ2-5; TRBD2 agrees at 9 bases. The CDR3 has 16 residues. Germline V lookup: CDR1 SGHAT, CDR2 FQNNGV. With 3 bases clipped from V and 1 base from J, the junction kept 6 bases outside the gene matches. CDR3 DNA sequence: TGTGCCAGCAGCTTCGGGACTAGCAACGCCCAAGAGACCCAGTACTTC. Translated, it gives CASSFGTSNAQETQYF.

The V gene is TRBV19, the J gene TRBJ1-1; tentative D call: TRBD1 (6 bases). The CDR3 loop spans 15 amino acids. The V gene lost 0 bases and the J gene lost 1 base, with 9 bases spanning the gap. CDR1 is LNHDA, CDR2 SQIVND, per germline (reference sequence). The CDR3 region is CASSIDQQGNTEAFF. In DNA, the CDR3 is TGTGCCAGTAGTATAGATCAACAGGGGAACACTGAAGCTTTCTTT.

Turning to this clone: The junction differs from germline at one of its ends, possibly a read error. CDR3 sequence reads: CASSPGGNEQYF. The CDR3 DNA is TGTGCTAGCAGCCCCGGAGGAAACGAGCAGTACTTC. The gene calls are TRBV7-7 and TRBJ2-7; D is perhaps TRBD2 (5 bases). The CDR3 spans 12 residues. CDR1 is SSHAT and CDR2 is FNYEAQ in the germline V gene (reference sequence).

The rearrangement uses TRBV6-1 and TRBJ2-1; TRBD1 is a possible D gene (6 bases). The V gene lost 8 bases and the J gene lost 2 bases, with 16 bases spanning the gap. CDR1 is MNHNS and CDR2 is SASEGT in the germline V gene. This CDR3 has 15 residues. CDR3 sequence: CASFEQGRTYNEQFF. The CDR3 bases are TGTGCCAGCTTTGAACAGGGTAGGACCTACAATGAGCAGTTCTTC.

To note about this clone: The junction differs from germline at one of its ends, possibly a read error. The rearrangement joins TRBV4-1 to TRBJ1-5; D unresolved. The CDR3 loop spans 14 amino acids. Germline V CDR1 and CDR2: MGHRA, YSYEKL. CDR3 residues: CASSQGTSSQPQHF. For the CDR3, the DNA is TGCGCCAGCAGCCAAGGAACGAGCAGTCAGCCCCAGCATTTT.

The V gene is TRBV27, the J gene TRBJ2-5, with D perhaps given as TRBD1 or TRBD2 (5 bases each). Germline-derived CDR1 and CDR2 are MNHEY and SMNVEV (reference sequence). The CDR3 spans 15 residues. Trimming shortened V by 3 bases and J by 5 bases, and 16 bases separated the two germline ends. Here the CDR3 DNA reads TGTGCCAGCAGTTTGCAGGGAGAGAGTTGGGAGACCCAGTACTTC. Amino acids: CASSLQGESWETQYF.

This clone was observed once. The genes are TRBV5-6 and TRBJ1-1; D remains unclear. The CDR3 covers 13 residues. V gave up 6 bases and J gave up 3 bases, with 12 bases separating them. CDR1 is SGHDT, CDR2 YYEEEE, per germline. This CDR3 reads CASKVVADTEAFF. The CDR3 DNA reads TGTGCCAGCAAGGTGGTCGCGGACACTGAAGCTTTCTTT.

The table lists this clone with a count of one. The chain recombines TRBV7-2 with TRBJ1-5, with D perhaps matching TRBD1 (5 bases). This CDR3 has 13 residues. CDR1 and CDR2 from the germline V gene are SGHTA and FQGNSA. Trimming pared 3 bases from V and 6 bases from J, leaving 9 bases between. DNA of the CDR3: TGTGCCAGCAGCTTCGGGGGATCTCAGCCCCAGCATTTT. Its protein is CASSFGGSQPQHF.